These 26 T cell receptor beta chains were all obtained from the same sample, sequenced in a study of T-cell memory formation after mild COVID-19 (dated by TCRdb to the early 2020s). Libraries were built with 5' RACE. Data came from an Illumina NovaSeq 6000. TCRdb trimmed public reads at Q25 via fastp, called clones via MiXCR and kept in-frame beta chains. Each entry merges the rows of one CDR3 protein and shows their most common DNA and genes. In all, the sample holds roughly 250,000 distinct CDR3 sequences, and about a sixth of those were seen once. The top ten clones comprise approximately 3.5% of the sample. Sequenced material: PBMCs or a T cell subset sorted from them (not recorded which). Every receptor here comes from a man younger than 35 who had mild COVID-19 (a few samples of this study predate the infection). The sample titles of this study are shuffled in the database, so cell type and time point are left out; the donor was told from shared clones.

A few counts support this clonotype. The genes are TRBV27 and TRBJ2-7, with a weak D call TRBD2 (6 bases). Germline V CDR1 and CDR2: MNHEY, SMNVEV (reference sequence). The CDR3 totals 15 residues. The V gene lost 3 bases and the J gene lost 0 bases, with 12 bases spanning the gap. The CDR3 DNA sequence: TGTGCCAGCAGTTTCAAGGCGGGGCCCTCCTACGAGCAGTACGTC. Amino acids: CASSFKAGPSYEQYV.

The chain carries TRBV10-3 and TRBJ2-3, with D perhaps given as TRBD1 or TRBD2 (7 bases each). V shed 6 bases and J shed 2 bases, with 12 bases lying between them. Germline assignment: CDR1 ENHRY and CDR2 SYGVKD. The CDR3 totals 14 residues. The CDR3: CAIRQGGYTDTQYF. As DNA, the CDR3 is TGTGCCATCAGGCAGGGGGGGTACACAGATACGCAGTATTTT.

This clonotype was seen many times. The rearrangement uses TRBV4-3 and TRBJ1-1, with a weak D call TRBD1 (6 bases). The CDR3 contains 15 residues. CDR1 and CDR2 from the germline V gene are LGHNA and YSLEER. V gave up 3 bases and J gave up 3 bases, with 14 bases separating them. CDR3 nucleotides: TGCGCCAGCAGCCACCCCGACAGGCGAGACACTGAAGCTTTCTTT. The encoded protein is CASSHPDRRDTEAFF.

The chain recombines TRBV7-2 with TRBJ2-3; TRBD1 matches 9 bases. The trim removed 6 bases at V and 5 bases at J, leaving 12 bases unmatched. This CDR3 is 16 amino acids long. Germline CDR1 SGHTA, CDR2 FQGNSA. The CDR3 DNA reads TGTGCCAGCAGACTGGGGGGACAGGGAACACGAGATACGCAGTATTTT. Amino acids: CASRLGGQGTRDTQYF.

The genes are TRBV11-1 and TRBJ1-6, with 8 positions matching TRBD1. The germline CDR1 and CDR2 sequences are SGHAT and FQDESV (reference sequence). The CDR3 has 13 amino acids. The J segment lost 6 bases and the V segment lost 9 bases, leaving 4 bases of the junction unmatched. The CDR3 DNA is TGTGCCAGGGCGACAGGGGCTAATTCACCCCTCCACTTT. It translates to CARATGANSPLHF.

The genes are TRBV3-2 and TRBJ2-7; the D segment call TRBD1 is taken from the table without a DNA check. TRBV3-2 is shown as a pseudogene. The CDR3 is 13 residues long. CDR3: CASSQVPGDEQYV. For the CDR3, the DNA is TGTGCCAGCAGCCAAGTTCCGGGGGACGAGCAGTACGTC.

This clonotype was recorded a few times. The V gene is TRBV7-2, the J gene TRBJ2-7, with unresolved D. The germline V gene has CDR1 SGHTA and CDR2 FQGNSA. Trimming stripped 1 base from V and 0 bases from J, with 10 bases between. The CDR3 is 15 residues long. The CDR3 DNA sequence: TGTGCCAGCAGCTTAGGGGCAGGAAACTCCTACGAGCAGTACTTC. It yields the protein CASSLGAGNSYEQYF. The whole variable domain, remainder taken from reference TRBV7-2 and TRBJ2-7, is GAGVSQSPSNKVTEKGKDVELRCDPISGHTALYWYRQSLGQGLEFLIYFQGNSAPDKSGLPSDRFSAERTGGSVSTLTIQRTQQEDSAVYLCASSLGAGNSYEQYFGPGTRLTVT.

This clonotype was seen a few times. The chain couples TRBV24-1 to TRBJ2-1; tentative D call: TRBD1 (6 bases). V gave up 3 bases and J gave up 3 bases, with 8 bases separating them. The CDR3 runs 14 residues. In germline, CDR1 is KGHDR, CDR2 SFDVKD. The CDR3 nucleotides read TGTGCCACCAGTGATACAGGGCTCTACAATGAGCAGTTCTTC. Protein product: CATSDTGLYNEQFF.

The J gene is TRBJ2-1, the V gene TRBV5-1; TRBD1 matches at 7 bases. CDR3 size: 16 residues. The V gene's germline CDR1 is SGHRS and CDR2 YFSETQ. V gave up 6 bases and J gave up 2 bases; unmatched junction bases: 11. The CDR3 region is CASTQGDRRTYNEQFF. The CDR3 nucleotides are TGCGCCAGCACCCAGGGGGACAGACGCACCTACAATGAGCAGTTCTTC.

A word on this clonotype: At one end the junction does not follow the germline gene, possibly because of a read error. The V call is TRBV18, the J call TRBJ1-4; a possible D gene is TRBD1 (5 bases). CDR1 is KGHSH, CDR2 LQKENI, per germline. The CDR3 length is 15 residues. Here the CDR3 DNA reads TGTGCCAGCTCATCACCGGGACGGAAGAATGAAAAACTGTTTTTT. Translated: CASSSPGRKNEKLFF. Filled out from reference TRBV18 and TRBJ1-4, the complete variable domain reads NAGVMQNPRHLVRRRGQEARLRCSPMKGHSHVYWYRQLPEEGLKFMVYLQKENIIDESGMPKERFSAEFPKEGPSILRIQQVVRGDSAAYFCASSSPGRKNEKLFFGSGTQLSVL.

This rearrangement joins TRBV7-3 to TRBJ1-2; D is uncertain. The V gene lost 0 bases and the J gene lost 6 bases, with 11 bases spanning the gap. The length of the CDR3 is 14 residues. The germline V gene encodes CDR1 SGHTA and CDR2 FQGTGA. CDR3 sequence: CASSLTPAGHGYTF. CDR3 coding DNA: TGTGCCAGCAGCTTAACCCCGGCAGGACATGGCTACACCTTC.

The gene calls are TRBV5-4 and TRBJ1-4; D gene uncertain. Germline-derived CDR1 and CDR2 are SGHNT and YYREEE (reference sequence). V lost 4 bases and J lost 8, with 12 bases in between. The CDR3 has 13 amino acids. CDR3 DNA: TGTGCCAGCAGCAAAAAGGACGGCGAAAAACTGTTTTTT. Translating it yields CASSKKDGEKLFF. Using reference TRBV5-4 and TRBJ1-4 for the parts outside the CDR3, the full variable domain is ETGVTQSPTHLIKTRGQQVTLRCSSQSGHNTVSWYQQALGQGPQFIFQYYREEENGRGNFPPRFSGLQFPNYSSELNVNALELDDSALYLCASSKKDGEKLFFGSGTQLSVL.

The J gene is TRBJ1-6, the V gene TRBV21-1. TRBV21-1 is shown as a pseudogene. CDR3 length: 10 amino acids. CDR3 sequence: CASKGSPLHF. The CDR3 bases are TGTGCCAGCAAGGGTTCACCCCTCCACTTT.

This clonotype was seen a single time. This chain links TRBV5-4 with TRBJ2-5; D is unclear. The CDR3 runs 12 residues. CDR1 is SGHNT, CDR2 YYREEE, per germline (reference sequence). Trimming took off 2 bases at V and 4 bases at J, with 6 bases between the two ends. CDR3 residues: CASSLPLETQYF. Written as DNA, the CDR3 is TGTGCCAGCAGCTTACCACTAGAGACCCAGTACTTC.

This clonotype has a handful of counts. V and J are TRBV7-3 and TRBJ2-3; 12 positions match TRBD2. Germline CDR1 reads SGHTA; CDR2 reads FQGTGA. This CDR3 has 16 residues. With 5 bases clipped from V and 6 bases from J, the junction kept 9 bases outside the gene matches. CDR3 sequence reads: CASSPTSGGRGDTQYF. The DNA for the CDR3 is TGTGCCAGCAGCCCCACTAGCGGGGGGAGGGGTGATACGCAGTATTTT.

V usage is TRBV5-5 and J usage is TRBJ1-1, with TRBD1 as a possible D gene (6 bases). Germline CDR1 is SGHKS and CDR2 is YYEKEE (reference sequence). The ends were cut back, 6 bases at V and 1 base at J, with 16 bases in the middle. The length of the CDR3 is 15 residues. In DNA, the CDR3 is TGTGCCAGCACCTCTAACGGACAGCCGAACACTGAAGCTTTCTTT. It translates to CASTSNGQPNTEAFF.

The V and J genes are TRBV7-3 and TRBJ2-1, with TRBD1 identical over 8 bases. Germline V gives CDR1 SGHTA, CDR2 FQGTGA. The CDR3 has 17 amino acids. The trim removed 5 bases at V and 10 bases at J, leaving 19 bases unmatched. CDR3 in DNA: TGTGCCAGCAGCACAAGAGGCGACAGGGGCCGCGGAGACGAGCAGTTCTTC. Encoded protein: CASSTRGDRGRGDEQFF.

In this sample, this clonotype turned up a few times. This sequence joins TRBV6-5 and TRBJ2-5; 9 nucleotides line up with TRBD2. This CDR3 region has 14 residues. With 2 bases clipped from V and 3 bases from J, the junction kept 1 base outside the gene matches. Germline V gene lookup returns CDR1 MNHEY and CDR2 SVGAGI. The CDR3 DNA reads as TGTGCCAGCAGTTACGGGACTAGCAAAGAGACCCAGTACTTC. Amino acid sequence: CASSYGTSKETQYF.

This clonotype showed up just a few times. This chain joins TRBV12-3 or TRBV12-4 and TRBJ2-3; 8 positions match TRBD1. The CDR3 extends over 17 amino acids. Trimming cost V 3 bases and J 4 bases; bases outside gene matches: 12. The CDR3 reads CASSFKSTGVSPDTQYF. DNA for the CDR3: TGTGCCAGCAGTTTTAAGTCGACAGGGGTAAGCCCAGATACGCAGTATTTT.

This clonotype was counted ten times or more. The chain recombines TRBV28 with TRBJ1-2; no reliable D call. The CDR3 is 11 residues long. In germline, CDR1 is MDHEN, CDR2 SYDVKM. V was cut by 6 bases and J by 5 bases, with 7 bases left in between. The CDR3 sequence: CASSLSYGYTF. The CDR3, as DNA: TGTGCCAGCAGCTTGTCGTATGGCTACACCTTC.

This clonotype was observed at least ten times. The chain employs TRBV7-2 and TRBJ2-7, with D hard to call. Per the germline V gene, CDR1 is SGHTA and CDR2 is FQGNSA. The ends were cut back, 5 bases at V and 0 bases at J, with 5 bases in the middle. This CDR3 has 12 residues. CDR3 loop: CASSRLSYEQYF. The CDR3 region has the DNA TGTGCCAGCAGCCGCCTCTCCTACGAGCAGTACTTC. Full variable domain (missing parts from reference TRBV7-2 and TRBJ2-7): GAGVSQSPSNKVTEKGKDVELRCDPISGHTALYWYRQSLGQGLEFLIYFQGNSAPDKSGLPSDRFSAERTGGSVSTLTIQRTQQEDSAVYLCASSRLSYEQYFGPGTRLTVT.

In this sample, this clonotype turned up a few times. The chain links TRBV23-1 to TRBJ2-6; a possible D gene is TRBD2 (7 bases). TRBV23-1 is labeled an ORF, and its function is uncertain. V was trimmed by 4 bases and J by 4 bases, leaving 17 bases between them. This CDR3 contains 17 residues. Here the CDR3 DNA reads TGCGCCAGCAGTCCAGGGGCGGGGGCTTTCGGGGCCAACGTCCTGACTTTC. It translates to CASSPGAGAFGANVLTF.

This clonotype was detected ten times or more. CDR3 sequence: CASSAELAADLPDTQYF. DNA for the CDR3: TGTGCCAGCAGCGCTGAGCTAGCGGCGGATCTCCCAGATACGCAGTATTTT. The genes are TRBV7-8 and TRBJ2-3; TRBD2 agrees at 7 bases. Germline lookup yields CDR1 SGHVS and CDR2 FQNEAQ. Germline trimming cut 5 bases from V and 4 bases from J; bases unmatched to any gene: 15. The CDR3 is made up of 17 amino acids.

Ten or more counts support this clonotype. V is TRBV12-5 and J is TRBJ2-2; no definite D call. Germline V gene lookup returns CDR1 LGHNT and CDR2 FRNRAP. This CDR3 has 11 amino acids. The V end lost 7 bases, the J end lost 5 bases, and 5 bases lay between the germline ends. This chain's CDR3 is CASAKTGELFF. The DNA of the CDR3 is TGTGCTAGTGCCAAAACCGGGGAGCTGTTTTTT.

This clonotype was recorded a few times. The rearrangement joins TRBV12-3 or TRBV12-4 to TRBJ1-1; D may be TRBD1 (5 bases). Trimming pared 5 bases from V and 1 base from J, leaving 17 bases between. The CDR3 length is 16 residues. The chain's CDR3 is CASSPLPATGNTEAFF. The DNA for the CDR3 is TGTGCCAGCAGTCCTCTCCCCGCCACAGGGAACACTGAAGCTTTCTTT.

This clonotype was counted once. This sequence joins TRBV11-2 and TRBJ2-3; D is ambiguous. Trimming removed 5 bases from V and 4 bases from J, with 13 bases in between. The CDR3 has 14 amino acids. CDR1 is SGHAT, CDR2 FQNNGV, per germline. CDR3 DNA: TGTGCCAGCAGCATCACCCTGGCCTCAGATACGCAGTATTTT. Protein sequence: CASSITLASDTQYF.